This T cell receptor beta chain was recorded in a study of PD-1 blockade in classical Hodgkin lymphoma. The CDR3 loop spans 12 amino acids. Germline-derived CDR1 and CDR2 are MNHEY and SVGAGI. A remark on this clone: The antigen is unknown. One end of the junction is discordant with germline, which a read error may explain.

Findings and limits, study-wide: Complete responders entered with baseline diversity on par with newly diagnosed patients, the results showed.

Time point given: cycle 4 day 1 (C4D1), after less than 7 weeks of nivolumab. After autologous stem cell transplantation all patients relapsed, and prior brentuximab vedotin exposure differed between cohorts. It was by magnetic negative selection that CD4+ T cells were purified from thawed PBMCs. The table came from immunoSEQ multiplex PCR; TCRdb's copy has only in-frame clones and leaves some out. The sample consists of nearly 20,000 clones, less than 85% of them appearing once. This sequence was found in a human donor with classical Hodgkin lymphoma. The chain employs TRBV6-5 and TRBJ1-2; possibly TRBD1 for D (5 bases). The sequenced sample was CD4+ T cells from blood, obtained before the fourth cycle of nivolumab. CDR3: CAISPQGDGYTF. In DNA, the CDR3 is TGTGCCATCAGTCCCCAGGGCGATGGCTACACCTTC.